The entry that follows covers one T cell receptor (beta chain) sequence. No antigen is known for it. Germline values: CDR1 SNHLY, CDR2 FYNNEI. The V end was cut by 5 bases, the J end by 8 bases, with 7 bases between. This CDR3 is built from 11 residues. These data come from a study of T cell responses to AZD1222 COVID-19 vaccine. General study points: Spike-specific TCR breadth and depth rose after two AZD1222 doses. Females made up more of the donors, who were largely white British, and clonal diversity may have come out too low. Spike-wide vaccine-associated CD4 TCRs dominated at 160-218 and 743-854.

Data came from immunoSEQ multiplex PCR; TCRdb stores just in-frame clones and leaves some out. Of roughly 180,000 clones listed, roughly 92% are singletons. The sequence was collected from an adult in good health. The J gene is TRBJ2-1, the V gene TRBV2; D is unclear. Sample: peripheral blood, taken on day 0 of AZD1222 vaccination. The CDR3 bases are TGTGCCAGCAGTCTAGTGGATGAGCAGTTCTTC. Its protein is CASSLVDEQFF.